The following is a T cell receptor beta chain sequence with its context. The target antigen is unknown. The assay used deep level. Sorted-subset replicate PCRs used around 220 ng DNA, approximately 33,000 T cell genomes. Using immunoSEQ multiplex PCR, the repertoire was profiled, and TCRdb retains in-frame clones only, with some absent. This sample has about 2,200,000 clones, with 93% found just once. This entry comes from a study of shared clonotypes between healthy human individuals. Whole-study results and caveats: Naive CD4 clonotypes overlapped across several donors at about 5.3%.

Germline V gene lookup returns CDR1 SGHVS and CDR2 FNYEAQ. The CDR3 sequence is 13 residues long. Terminally differentiated effector memory CD45RA+ cells were left out of the naive CD8 fraction, which was CD45RO-negative and positively selected for CCR7. The sample consisted of naive CD8+ T cells from PBMCs. The gene calls are TRBV7-6 and TRBJ2-7; 10 nucleotides line up with TRBD2. The source of this sequence is a young man in good health. Some clones in this sample may be carry-over from other donors' samples. CDR3 loop: CAVSGRQSYEQYF. The DNA of the CDR3 is TGTGCAGTTAGCGGGAGGCAGAGTTACGAGCAGTACTTC.